Each of the 18 T cell receptor beta chains below was sequenced from the same sample in a study of cytomegalovirus exposure and HLA in healthy donors. PCR was performed using 60 Vbeta and 13 Jbeta primers. TCRdb's copy holds only in-frame clones and misses some; the assay was immunoSEQ multiplex PCR. The table includes 150,000 or so clones, almost 80% detected once. Input material: PBMCs. These receptors came from a man aged 50 or older in good health and CMV-seropositive.

V usage is TRBV7-8 and J usage is TRBJ2-5; 11 bases fit TRBD2. This CDR3 is 15 amino acids long. V lost 6 bases to trimming and J lost 5 bases; unmatched junction nucleotides: 8. From germline, CDR1 is SGHVS and CDR2 FQNEAQ. CDR3 residues: CASRAVAGGWETQYF. CDR3 sequence (DNA): TGTGCCAGCAGAGCGGTAGCGGGGGGGTGGGAGACCCAGTACTTC.

This clone was observed once. V and J are TRBV10-3 and TRBJ2-5; TRBD1 matches 12 bases. V lost 2 bases, J lost 4 bases, and 11 bases stayed unmatched. The CDR3 is 18 residues long. CDR1 is ENHRY, CDR2 SYGVKD, per germline. This CDR3 reads CAISEANLGTGGIETQYF. Written as DNA, the CDR3 is TGTGCCATCAGTGAGGCAAATTTAGGGACAGGGGGCATAGAGACCCAGTACTTC.

The chain couples TRBV7-2 to TRBJ1-1; D gene unclear. CDR3 length: 14 amino acids. V dropped 0 bases and J dropped 0 bases, with 5 bases sitting between them. Germline loops: CDR1 SGHTA, CDR2 FQGNSA. The CDR3 sequence is CASSLAQMNTEAFF. The CDR3 nucleotides read TGTGCCAGCAGCTTAGCCCAGATGAACACTGAAGCTTTCTTT.

This chain links TRBV27 with TRBJ1-4; D unresolved. This CDR3 contains 14 residues. Germline CDR1 and CDR2: MNHEY and SMNVEV (reference sequence). V gave up 6 bases and J gave up 4 bases, with 12 bases separating them. CDR3 bases: TGTGCCAGCAGCTCGGGAGGAGTTAATGAAAAACTGTTTTTT. This sequence encodes CASSSGGVNEKLFF.

The chain combines TRBV7-2 with TRBJ1-1, with D maybe TRBD1 (6 bases). Deletions cut 2 bases from V and 3 bases from J, with 13 bases between. The CDR3 sequence is 15 residues long. CDR1 is SGHTA, CDR2 FQGNSA, per germline. The DNA for the CDR3 is TGTGCCAGCAGCTTACTCGGGGGGCTGGACACTGAAGCTTTCTTT. This sequence encodes CASSLLGGLDTEAFF.

This chain links TRBV11-1 with TRBJ2-2; 9 positions match TRBD1. This CDR3 is 16 amino acids long. Germline CDR1 SGHAT, CDR2 FQDESV (reference sequence). Trimming took 4 bases from V and 6 from J; bases not matched to a gene: 9. CDR3 amino acids: CASSSGTGSYAGELFF. For the CDR3, the DNA is TGTGCCAGCAGCTCCGGGACAGGGAGCTACGCCGGGGAGCTGTTTTTT.

This chain uses TRBV11-3 with TRBJ1-1; weak D call: TRBD1 (6 bases). Trimming cost V 3 bases and J 2 bases, with 7 bases left between them. In germline, CDR1 is SGHNT, CDR2 YENEEA. This CDR3 comprises 13 residues. Here the CDR3 reads CASSLGANTEAFF. The CDR3 DNA is TGTGCCAGCAGCTTGGGGGCTAACACTGAAGCTTTCTTT.

The genes are TRBV5-1 and TRBJ1-2; maybe TRBD1 (6 bases). CDR1 and CDR2 (germline): SGHRS, YFSETQ. This CDR3 spans 17 amino acids. Trimming shortened V by 0 bases and J by 4 bases, and 19 bases separated the two germline ends. The CDR3 is CASSLAGGGGPPYGYTF. The CDR3 coding sequence is TGCGCCAGCAGCTTGGCGGGGGGCGGAGGACCCCCCTATGGCTACACCTTC.

Comment on this clone: Other nucleotide sequences from this sample produce the same CDR3. The chain links TRBV10-2 to TRBJ2-2; 7 bases are shared with TRBD2. The ends lost 2 bases at V and 5 bases at J; junction bases unmatched: 8. From germline, CDR1 is WSHSY and CDR2 SAAADI. This CDR3 spans 16 amino acids. The CDR3 region has the DNA TGCGCCAGCAGTGAGCCCTGGGGAGGGGTAACCGGGGAGCTGTTTTTT. Amino acids: CASSEPWGGVTGELFF.

The chain recombines TRBV5-1 with TRBJ1-1; the match to TRBD1 covers 7 bases. CDR3 length: 14 residues. Germline values: CDR1 SGHRS, CDR2 YFSETQ. The V and J ends lost 4 bases and 4 bases, in that order; junction bases with no gene match: 7. The CDR3 coding sequence is TGCGCCAGCAGCGGGACAGCCTCGGGCACTGAAGCTTTCTTT. As protein: CASSGTASGTEAFF. The full variable domain, in which reference TRBV5-1 and TRBJ1-1 provide the parts outside the CDR3, is KAGVTQTPRYLIKTRGQQVTLSCSPISGHRSVSWYQQTPGQGLQFLFEYFSETQRNKGNFPGRFSGRQFSNSRSEMNVSTLELGDSALYLCASSGTASGTEAFFGQGTRLTVV.

This rearrangement joins TRBV7-8 to TRBJ2-7, with no clear D. V was cut by 5 bases and J by 2 bases, with 16 bases left in between. CDR3 size: 15 residues. Looked up from germline, CDR1 is SGHVS and CDR2 is FQNEAQ. The CDR3 sequence: CASSPNRHGPYEQYV. The CDR3, as DNA: TGTGCCAGCAGCCCAAACCGACATGGCCCCTACGAGCAGTACGTC.

This clone is a singleton in its sample. The chain is built from TRBV30 and TRBJ1-2, with D unclear. The CDR3 is 13 residues long. Trimming removed 5 bases at V and 3 bases at J, with 13 bases between. The germline CDR1 and CDR2 sequences are GTSNPN and SVGIG (reference sequence). The CDR3 DNA follows: TGTGCCTGGGGTTACGAGGGCGACTATGGCTACACCTTC. Translated: CAWGYEGDYGYTF.

This clone has only one observation. V and J are TRBV5-8 and TRBJ1-4; TRBD1 matches 8 bases. Germline CDR1 SGHTS, CDR2 YDEGEE. The CDR3 is 16 amino acids. After removal of 0 bases from V and 5 bases from J, the junction contained 6 bases not matched to a gene. The CDR3 protein is CASSLGQGARNEKLFF. DNA of the CDR3: TGTGCCAGCAGCTTGGGCCAGGGGGCCCGGAATGAAAAACTGTTTTTT. Looking up the rest from reference TRBV5-8 and TRBJ1-4 gives the full variable domain: EAGVTQSPTHLIKTRGQQATLRCSPISGHTSVYWYQQALGLGLQFLLWYDEGEERNRGNFPPRFSGRQFPNYSSELNVNALELEDSALYLCASSLGQGARNEKLFFGSGTQLSVL.

V gene TRBV6-5 combines with J gene TRBJ2-1, with TRBD2 as a possible D gene (7 bases). The V end was cut by 5 bases, the J end by 8 bases, with 13 bases between. This CDR3 is 13 amino acids long. The germline V gene has CDR1 MNHEY and CDR2 SVGAGI. The CDR3 sequence is CASSDQGGDEQFF. The CDR3 nucleotides are TGTGCCAGCAGTGACCAAGGGGGGGATGAGCAGTTCTTC.

This clone was counted only a few times. This chain uses TRBV5-6 with TRBJ2-7, with TRBD1 identical over 7 bases. This CDR3 region has 14 residues. Germline V lookup: CDR1 SGHDT, CDR2 YYEEEE. Trimming at V came to 0 bases and at J to 3 bases, leaving 3 bases not matched to a gene. The CDR3 region is CASSLGTGNYEQYV. CDR3 coding DNA: TGTGCCAGCAGCTTGGGGACAGGAAACTACGAGCAGTACGTC.

Note on this clone: The junction and the germline gene differ at one end; a read error may be behind it. The rearrangement joins TRBV5-6 to TRBJ1-1, with TRBD1 as a possible D gene (5 bases). The germline CDR1 and CDR2 sequences are SGHDT and YYEEEE. The CDR3 has 17 amino acids. The CDR3 is CASNLGEGRPSSTEAFF. The CDR3 DNA sequence: TGTGCCAGCAACTTGGGGGAGGGGCGCCCTTCGTCCACTGAAGCTTTCTTT.

This chain connects TRBV19 to TRBJ1-5; 10 nucleotides line up with TRBD1. Germline V gene data show CDR1 as LNHDA and CDR2 as SQIVND (reference sequence). Trimming cost V 5 bases and J 2 bases; bases outside gene matches: 6. This CDR3 is 16 amino acids long. DNA of the CDR3: TGTGCCAGTAGTTCGAAGGGACAGGGGCGCAATCAGCCCCAGCATTTT. Its protein is CASSSKGQGRNQPQHF.

This clone was counted between two and nine times. V is TRBV11-1 and J is TRBJ2-2; 7 bases match TRBD2. J gave up 1 base and V 5 bases, and 10 bases lay outside the gene matches. The germline CDR1 and CDR2 sequences are SGHAT and FQDESV (reference sequence). The CDR3 length is 17 residues. The CDR3 loop reads CASSILFGGGNTGELFF. DNA of the CDR3: TGTGCCAGCAGCATTCTTTTTGGGGGGGGGAACACCGGGGAGCTGTTTTTT.